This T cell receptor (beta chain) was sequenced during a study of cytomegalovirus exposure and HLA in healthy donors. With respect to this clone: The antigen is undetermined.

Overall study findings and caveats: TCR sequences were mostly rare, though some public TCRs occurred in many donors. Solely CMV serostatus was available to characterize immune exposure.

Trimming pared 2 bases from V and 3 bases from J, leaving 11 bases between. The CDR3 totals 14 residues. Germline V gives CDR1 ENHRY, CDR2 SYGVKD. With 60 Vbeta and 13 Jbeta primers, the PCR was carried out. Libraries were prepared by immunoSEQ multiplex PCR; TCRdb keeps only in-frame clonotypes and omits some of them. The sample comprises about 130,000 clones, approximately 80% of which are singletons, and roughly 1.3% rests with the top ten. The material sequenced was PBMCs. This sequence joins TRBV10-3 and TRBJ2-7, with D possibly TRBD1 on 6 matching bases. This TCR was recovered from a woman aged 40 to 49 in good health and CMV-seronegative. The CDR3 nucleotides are TGTGCCATCAGTGAGGGGTTACAGGGCTACGAGCAGTACTTC. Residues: CAISEGLQGYEQYF.